At least ten counts were recorded for the clone carrying this TCR beta chain. Conversion of TCR transcripts into cDNA relied on 5'RACE template switching, which added a universal primer site and UMIs. TCRdb recomputed calls from the 5' RACE reads with MiXCR, one row per CDR3 protein. The table lists fewer than 150,000 distinct CDR3 sequences, 5.5% to 8% of them singletons. This entry belongs to a study of T cells after yellow fever vaccination. On the study more broadly: Those fractions that held only low numbers of cells were prepared using the SMART-Seq v4 Ultra Low Input RNA kit.

This CDR3 has 18 residues. The V gene end was trimmed by 8 bases and the J gene end by 0 bases; junction bases not matched to a gene: 18. The germline gives CDR1 SGHTA, CDR2 FQGNSA. The rearrangement links TRBV7-2 to TRBJ2-7; 8 bases map to TRBD2. Sequences were derived from CD4+ T cells sorted from PBMCs, sampled roughly 45 days after the first yellow fever vaccination. The sequence came from a man aged 18 to 30 who received the YFV17D yellow fever vaccine. This chain's CDR3 is CASSRRGERGSYSYEQYF. In DNA, the CDR3 is TGTGCCAGCTCCCGCCGGGGGGAGCGGGGGTCATACTCCTACGAGCAGTACTTC.